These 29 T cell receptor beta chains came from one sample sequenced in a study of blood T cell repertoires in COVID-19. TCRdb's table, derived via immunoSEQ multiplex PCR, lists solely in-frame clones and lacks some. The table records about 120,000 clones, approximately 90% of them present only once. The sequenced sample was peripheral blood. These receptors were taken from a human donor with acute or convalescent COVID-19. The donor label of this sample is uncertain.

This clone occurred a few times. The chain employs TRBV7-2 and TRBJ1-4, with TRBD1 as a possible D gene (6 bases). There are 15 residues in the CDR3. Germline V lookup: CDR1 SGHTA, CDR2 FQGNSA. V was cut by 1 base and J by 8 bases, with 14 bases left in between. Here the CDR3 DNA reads TGTGCCAGCAGCTTAGTAGGGGGTCTCGGGGAAAAACTGTTTTTT. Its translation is CASSLVGGLGEKLFF.

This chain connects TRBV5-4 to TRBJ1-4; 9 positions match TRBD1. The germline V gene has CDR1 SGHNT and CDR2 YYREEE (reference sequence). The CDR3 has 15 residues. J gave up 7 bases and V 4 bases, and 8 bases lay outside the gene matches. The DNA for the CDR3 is TGTGCCAGCAGCGCTAACAGGGGGCTTGGTGAAAAACTGTTTTTT. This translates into CASSANRGLGEKLFF. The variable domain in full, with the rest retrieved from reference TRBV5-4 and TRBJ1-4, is ETGVTQSPTHLIKTRGQQVTLRCSSQSGHNTVSWYQQALGQGPQFIFQYYREEENGRGNFPPRFSGLQFPNYSSELNVNALELDDSALYLCASSANRGLGEKLFFGSGTQLSVL.

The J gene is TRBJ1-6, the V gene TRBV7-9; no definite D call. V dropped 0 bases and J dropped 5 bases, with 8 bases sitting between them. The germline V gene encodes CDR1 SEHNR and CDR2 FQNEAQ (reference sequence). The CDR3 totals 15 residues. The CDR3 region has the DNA TGTGCCAGCAGCTTAGCCGCAAACAATAATTCACCCCTCCACTTT. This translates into CASSLAANNNSPLHF.

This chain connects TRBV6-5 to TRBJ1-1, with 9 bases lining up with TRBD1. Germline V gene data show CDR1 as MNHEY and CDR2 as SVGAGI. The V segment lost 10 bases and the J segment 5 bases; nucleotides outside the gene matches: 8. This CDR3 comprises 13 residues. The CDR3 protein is CATLDRGGTEAFF. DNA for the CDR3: TGTGCCACCCTAGACAGGGGGGGGACTGAAGCTTTCTTT.

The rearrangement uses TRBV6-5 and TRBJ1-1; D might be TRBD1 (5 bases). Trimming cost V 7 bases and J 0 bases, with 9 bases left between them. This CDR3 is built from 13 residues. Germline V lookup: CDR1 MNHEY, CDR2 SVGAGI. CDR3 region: CASNLQVNTEAFF. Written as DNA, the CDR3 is TGTGCCAGCAACCTACAGGTGAACACTGAAGCTTTCTTT.

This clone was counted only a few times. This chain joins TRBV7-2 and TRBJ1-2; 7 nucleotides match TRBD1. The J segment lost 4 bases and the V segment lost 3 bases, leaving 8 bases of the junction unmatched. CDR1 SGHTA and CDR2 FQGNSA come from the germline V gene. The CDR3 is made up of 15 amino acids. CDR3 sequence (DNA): TGTGCCAGCAGCTTGGGCGGTGGGACAGTCTATGGCTACACCTTC. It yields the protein CASSLGGGTVYGYTF.

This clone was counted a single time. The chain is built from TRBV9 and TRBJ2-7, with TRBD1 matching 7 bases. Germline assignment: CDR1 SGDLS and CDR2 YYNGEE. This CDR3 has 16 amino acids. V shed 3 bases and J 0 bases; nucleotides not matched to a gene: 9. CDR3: CASSDGDGDSSYEQYF. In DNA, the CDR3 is TGTGCCAGCAGCGATGGGGACGGGGACAGCTCCTACGAGCAGTACTTC.

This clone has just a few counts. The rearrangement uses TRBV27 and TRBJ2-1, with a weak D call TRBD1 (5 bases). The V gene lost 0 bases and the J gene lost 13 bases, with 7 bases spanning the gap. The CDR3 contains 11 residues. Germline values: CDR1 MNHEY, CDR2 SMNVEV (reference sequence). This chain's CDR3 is CASSLSGRQFF. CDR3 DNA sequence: TGTGCCAGCAGTTTATCGGGGCGCCAGTTCTTC.

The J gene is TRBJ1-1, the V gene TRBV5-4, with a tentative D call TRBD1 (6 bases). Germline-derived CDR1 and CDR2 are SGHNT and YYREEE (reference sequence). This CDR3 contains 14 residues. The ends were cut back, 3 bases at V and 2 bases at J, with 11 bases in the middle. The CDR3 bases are TGTGCCAGCAGCTACGGACAGTTAAACACTGAAGCTTTCTTT. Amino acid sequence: CASSYGQLNTEAFF.

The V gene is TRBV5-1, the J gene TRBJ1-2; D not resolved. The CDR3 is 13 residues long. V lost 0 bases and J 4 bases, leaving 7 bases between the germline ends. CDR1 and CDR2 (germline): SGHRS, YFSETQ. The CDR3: CASSLGDVYGYTF. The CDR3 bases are TGCGCCAGCAGCTTGGGAGATGTCTATGGCTACACCTTC.

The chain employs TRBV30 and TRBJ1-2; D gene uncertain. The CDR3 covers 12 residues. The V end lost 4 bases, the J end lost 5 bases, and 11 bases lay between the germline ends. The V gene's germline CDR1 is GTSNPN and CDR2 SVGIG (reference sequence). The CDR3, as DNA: TGTGCCTGGATAGCGGCAGATTATGGCTACACCTTC. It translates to CAWIAADYGYTF.

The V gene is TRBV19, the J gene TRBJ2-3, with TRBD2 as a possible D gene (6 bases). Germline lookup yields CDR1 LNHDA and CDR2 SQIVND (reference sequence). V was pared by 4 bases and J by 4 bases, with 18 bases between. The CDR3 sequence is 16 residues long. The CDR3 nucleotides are TGTGCCAGTAGTAGTCCCGGCGGGACGTCGGCAGATACGCAGTATTTT. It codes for CASSSPGGTSADTQYF.

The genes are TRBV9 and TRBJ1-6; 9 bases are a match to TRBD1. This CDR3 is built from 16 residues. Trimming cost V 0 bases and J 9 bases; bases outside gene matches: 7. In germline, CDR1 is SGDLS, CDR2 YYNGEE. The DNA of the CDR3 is TGTGCCAGCAGCGTAGGGCGGGGACAGGGTTTTTCACCCCTCCACTTT. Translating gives CASSVGRGQGFSPLHF.

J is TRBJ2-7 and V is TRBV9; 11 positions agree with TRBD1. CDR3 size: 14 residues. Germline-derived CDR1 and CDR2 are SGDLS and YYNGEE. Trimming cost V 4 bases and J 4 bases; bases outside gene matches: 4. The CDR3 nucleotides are TGTGCCAGCAGCCCCAGGGACAGGGGGTACGAGCAGTACTTC. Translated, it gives CASSPRDRGYEQYF.

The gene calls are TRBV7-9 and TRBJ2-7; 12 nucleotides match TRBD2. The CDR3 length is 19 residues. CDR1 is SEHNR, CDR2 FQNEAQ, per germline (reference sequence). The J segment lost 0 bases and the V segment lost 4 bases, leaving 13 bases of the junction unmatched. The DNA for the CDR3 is TGTGCCAGCAGCTCACCGGGACTAGCGGGTTTCTTGAGCTCCTACGAGCAGTACTTC. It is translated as CASSSPGLAGFLSSYEQYF.

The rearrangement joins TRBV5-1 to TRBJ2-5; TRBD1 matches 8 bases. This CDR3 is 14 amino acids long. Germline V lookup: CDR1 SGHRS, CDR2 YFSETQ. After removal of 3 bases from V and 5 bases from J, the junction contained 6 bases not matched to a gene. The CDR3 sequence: CASSSSGGGETQYF. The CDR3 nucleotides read TGCGCCAGCAGCTCCTCAGGGGGCGGTGAGACCCAGTACTTC. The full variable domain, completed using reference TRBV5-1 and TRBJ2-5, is KAGVTQTPRYLIKTRGQQVTLSCSPISGHRSVSWYQQTPGQGLQFLFEYFSETQRNKGNFPGRFSGRQFSNSRSEMNVSTLELGDSALYLCASSSSGGGETQYFGPGTRLLVL.

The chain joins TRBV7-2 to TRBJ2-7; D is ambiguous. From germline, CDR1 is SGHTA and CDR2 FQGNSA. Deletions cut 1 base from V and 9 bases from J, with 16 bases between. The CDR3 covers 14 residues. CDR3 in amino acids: CASSLDRLQTGQYF. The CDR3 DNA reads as TGTGCCAGCAGCTTAGATAGGCTCCAGACGGGGCAGTACTTC.

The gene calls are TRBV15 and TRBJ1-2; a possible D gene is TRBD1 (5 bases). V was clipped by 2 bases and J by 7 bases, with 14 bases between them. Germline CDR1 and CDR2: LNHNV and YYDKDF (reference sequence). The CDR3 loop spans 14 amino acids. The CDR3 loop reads CATSRTGTGVGYTF. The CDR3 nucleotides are TGTGCCACCAGCAGAACCGGGACTGGGGTTGGCTACACCTTC.

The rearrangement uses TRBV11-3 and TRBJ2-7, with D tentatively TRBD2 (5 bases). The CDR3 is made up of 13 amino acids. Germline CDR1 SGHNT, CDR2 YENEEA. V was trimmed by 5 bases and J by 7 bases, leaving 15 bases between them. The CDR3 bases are TGTGCCAGCAGCCCCCCTTGGGGAGAAGAGCAGTACTTC. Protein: CASSPPWGEEQYF.

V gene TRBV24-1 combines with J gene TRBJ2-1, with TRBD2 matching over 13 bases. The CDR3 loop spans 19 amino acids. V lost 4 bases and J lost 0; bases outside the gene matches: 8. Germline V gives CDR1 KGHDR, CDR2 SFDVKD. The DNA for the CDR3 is TGTGCCACCAGTGACCGATTCGGGACTAGCGGGACCTCCTACAATGAGCAGTTCTTC. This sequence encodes CATSDRFGTSGTSYNEQFF.

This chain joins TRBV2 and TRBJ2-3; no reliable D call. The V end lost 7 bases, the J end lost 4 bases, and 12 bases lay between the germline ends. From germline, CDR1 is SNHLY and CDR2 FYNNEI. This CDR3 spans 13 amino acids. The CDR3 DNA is TGTGCCAGCATGGAAATAGCCGCAGATACGCAGTATTTT. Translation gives CASMEIAADTQYF.

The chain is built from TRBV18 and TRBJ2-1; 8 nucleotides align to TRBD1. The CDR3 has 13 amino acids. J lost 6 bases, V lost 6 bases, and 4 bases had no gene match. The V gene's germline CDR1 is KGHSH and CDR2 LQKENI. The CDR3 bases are TGTGCCAGCTCCAACGGACAGGGCAATGAGCAGTTCTTC. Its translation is CASSNGQGNEQFF.

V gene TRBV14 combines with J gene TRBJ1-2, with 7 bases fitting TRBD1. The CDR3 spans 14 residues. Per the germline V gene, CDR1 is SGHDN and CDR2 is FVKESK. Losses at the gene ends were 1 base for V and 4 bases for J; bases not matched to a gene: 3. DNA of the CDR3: TGTGCCAGCAGCCAAGTGGGGGACAGCTATGGCTACACCTTC. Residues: CASSQVGDSYGYTF.

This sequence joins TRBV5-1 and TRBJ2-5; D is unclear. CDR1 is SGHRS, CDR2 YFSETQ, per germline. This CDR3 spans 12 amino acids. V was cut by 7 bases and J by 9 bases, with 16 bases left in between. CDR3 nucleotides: TGCGCCAGCCGCCTAGGCCCTGCGGCCCAGTACTTC. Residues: CASRLGPAAQYF.

CDR3 in DNA: TGTGCCAGCAGCTCCGACAGGTCCACAGATACGCAGTATTTT. Protein sequence: CASSSDRSTDTQYF. J is TRBJ2-3 and V is TRBV5-4; tentative D call: TRBD1 (6 bases). The CDR3 runs 14 residues. The V end lost 3 bases, the J end lost 2 bases, and 10 bases lay between the germline ends. In germline, CDR1 is SGHNT, CDR2 YYREEE (reference sequence).

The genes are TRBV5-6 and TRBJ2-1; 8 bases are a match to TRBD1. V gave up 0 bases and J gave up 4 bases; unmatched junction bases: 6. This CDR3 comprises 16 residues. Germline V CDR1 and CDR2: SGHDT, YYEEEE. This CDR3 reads CASSLGDRRPYNEQFF. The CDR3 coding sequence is TGTGCCAGCAGCTTGGGGGACAGGCGGCCGTACAATGAGCAGTTCTTC.

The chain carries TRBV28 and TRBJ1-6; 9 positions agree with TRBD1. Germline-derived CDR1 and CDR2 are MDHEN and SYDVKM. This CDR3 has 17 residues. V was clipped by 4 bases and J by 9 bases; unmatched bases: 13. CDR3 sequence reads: CASSSDRGRTWSSPLHF. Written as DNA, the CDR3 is TGTGCCAGCAGTTCAGACAGGGGGAGGACATGGAGTTCACCCCTCCACTTT.

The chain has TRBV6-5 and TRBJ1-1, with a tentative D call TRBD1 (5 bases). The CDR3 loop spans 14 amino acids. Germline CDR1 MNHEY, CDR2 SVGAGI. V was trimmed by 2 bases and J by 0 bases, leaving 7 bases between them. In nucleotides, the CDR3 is TGTGCCAGCAGTTACGGGGCTATGAACACTGAAGCTTTCTTT. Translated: CASSYGAMNTEAFF.

CDR3 loop: CASSPARSTEAFF. For the CDR3, the DNA is TGTGCCAGCAGCCCAGCCCGGAGCACTGAAGCTTTCTTT. The chain employs TRBV7-3 and TRBJ1-1; D ambiguous. Germline lookup yields CDR1 SGHTA and CDR2 FQGTGA. Trimming removed 5 bases from V and 4 bases from J, with 11 bases in between. This CDR3 spans 13 amino acids.